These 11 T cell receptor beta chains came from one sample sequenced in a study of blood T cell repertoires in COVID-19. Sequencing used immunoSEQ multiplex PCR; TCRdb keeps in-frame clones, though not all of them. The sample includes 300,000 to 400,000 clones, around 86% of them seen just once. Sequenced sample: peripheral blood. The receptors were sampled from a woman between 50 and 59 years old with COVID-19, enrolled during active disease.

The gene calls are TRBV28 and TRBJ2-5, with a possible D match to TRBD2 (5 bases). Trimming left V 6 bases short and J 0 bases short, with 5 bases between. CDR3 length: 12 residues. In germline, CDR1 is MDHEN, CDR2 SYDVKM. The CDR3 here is CASSGDQETQYF. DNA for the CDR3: TGTGCCAGCAGCGGGGACCAAGAGACCCAGTACTTC.

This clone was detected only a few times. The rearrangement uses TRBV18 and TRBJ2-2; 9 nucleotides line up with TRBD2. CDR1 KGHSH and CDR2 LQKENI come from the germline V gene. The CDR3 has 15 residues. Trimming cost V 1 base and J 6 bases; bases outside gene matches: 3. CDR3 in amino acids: CASSPRREGPGELFF. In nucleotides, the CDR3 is TGTGCCAGCTCACCACGGCGGGAGGGCCCCGGGGAGCTGTTTTTT.

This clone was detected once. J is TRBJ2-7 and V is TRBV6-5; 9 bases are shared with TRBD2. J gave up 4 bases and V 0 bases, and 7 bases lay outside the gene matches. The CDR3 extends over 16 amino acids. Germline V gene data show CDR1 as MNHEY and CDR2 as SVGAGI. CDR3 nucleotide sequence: TGTGCCAGCAGTTACTCGGCGGGAGGGCCTCAATACGAGCAGTACTTC. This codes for CASSYSAGGPQYEQYF.

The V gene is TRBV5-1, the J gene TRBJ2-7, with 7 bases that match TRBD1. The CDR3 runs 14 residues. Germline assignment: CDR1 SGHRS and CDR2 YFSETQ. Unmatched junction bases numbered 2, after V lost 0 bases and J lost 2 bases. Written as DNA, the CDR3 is TGCGCCAGCAGCTTGGAGGGGGCTCCCTACGAGCAGTACTTC. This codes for CASSLEGAPYEQYF.

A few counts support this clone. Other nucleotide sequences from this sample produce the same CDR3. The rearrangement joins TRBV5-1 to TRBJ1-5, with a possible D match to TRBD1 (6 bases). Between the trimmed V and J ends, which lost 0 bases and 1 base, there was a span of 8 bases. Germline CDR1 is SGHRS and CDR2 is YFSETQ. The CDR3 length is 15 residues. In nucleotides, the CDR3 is TGCGCCAGCAGCTTGGAGGGGGTGAGCAATCAGCCCCAGCATTTT. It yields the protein CASSLEGVSNQPQHF.

CDR3 DNA: TGTGCCAGTAGTATAGGGGGTTCAGGGGGCCACTCCTATGGCTACACCTTC. It is translated as CASSIGGSGGHSYGYTF. This rearrangement joins TRBV19 to TRBJ1-2; TRBD1 aligns across 8 bases. The V gene's germline CDR1 is LNHDA and CDR2 SQIVND (reference sequence). This CDR3 spans 17 amino acids. Trimming at V came to 1 base and at J to 4 bases, leaving 11 bases not matched to a gene.

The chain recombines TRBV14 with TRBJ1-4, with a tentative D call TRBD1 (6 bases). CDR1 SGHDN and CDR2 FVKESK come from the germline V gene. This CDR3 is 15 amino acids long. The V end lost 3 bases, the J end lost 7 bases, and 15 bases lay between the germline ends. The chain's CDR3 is CASSQRQGLGEKLFF. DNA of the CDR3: TGTGCCAGCAGCCAGCGTCAGGGGCTGGGTGAAAAACTGTTTTTT.

The CDR3 here is CAISESVGRGLDTEAFF. The DNA for the CDR3 is TGTGCCATCAGTGAGTCTGTCGGTCGGGGGTTAGACACTGAAGCTTTCTTT. The V gene is TRBV10-3, the J gene TRBJ1-1; D is perhaps TRBD1 (5 bases). Germline V lookup: CDR1 ENHRY, CDR2 SYGVKD. Trimming took off 0 bases at V and 3 bases at J, with 17 bases between the two ends. The CDR3 has 17 amino acids.

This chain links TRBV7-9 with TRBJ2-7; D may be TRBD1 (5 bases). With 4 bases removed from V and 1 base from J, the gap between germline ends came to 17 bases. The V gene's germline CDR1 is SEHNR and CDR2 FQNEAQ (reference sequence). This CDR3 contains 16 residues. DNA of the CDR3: TGTGCCAGCAGCTCAGCAGGTTGGACACTGTCCTACGAGCAGTACTTC. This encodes CASSSAGWTLSYEQYF.

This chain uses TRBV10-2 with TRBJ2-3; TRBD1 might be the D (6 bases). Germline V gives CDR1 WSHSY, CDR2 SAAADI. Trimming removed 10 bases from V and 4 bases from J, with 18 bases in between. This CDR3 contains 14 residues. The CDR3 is CATRQALGADTQYF. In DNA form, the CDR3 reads TGCGCCACCCGACAGGCCCTGGGGGCAGATACGCAGTATTTT.

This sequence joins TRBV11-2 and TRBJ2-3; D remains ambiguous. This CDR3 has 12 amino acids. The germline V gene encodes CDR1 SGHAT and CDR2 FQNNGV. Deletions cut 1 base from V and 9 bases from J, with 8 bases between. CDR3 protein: CASSLGQVTQYF. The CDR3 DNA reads TGTGCCAGCAGCTTAGGGCAGGTAACGCAGTATTTT.